These T cell receptor beta chains were read from a single sample in a study of blood T cell repertoires in COVID-19. This table comes from immunoSEQ multiplex PCR, and its TCRdb copy is limited to in-frame clones, with some not included. There are about 380,000 clones in the sample; 88% occur only once, and more than 0.95% lies in the top ten. The sequencing input was PBMCs or T cells enriched from blood (not recorded which). These receptor sequences come from a woman younger than 30 who had recovered from COVID-19. The CDR3 runs from the conserved cysteine through the conserved F or W. The order of the fields is clone size, V gene, CDR3 length, J gene, D gene, CDR3 DNA, CDR3 protein. A D gene is named only where the DNA matches it firmly. Size is omitted from some rows. Given values are once, few, many or a class for expanded clones.

once	TRBV5-8	15	TRBJ1-5	-	TGTGCCAGCACCCACACCATCATCATGAATCAGCCCCAGCATTTT	CASTHTIIMNQPQHF
-	TRBV7-8	17	TRBJ1-1	TRBD1	TGTGCCAGCAGCTTAGGAAGATCAGGGGGATCACGCACTGAAGCTTTCTTT	CASSLGRSGGSRTEAFF
-	TRBV3-1/TRBV3-2	13	TRBJ2-1	TRBD1	TGTGCCAGCAGCCCGAGACAGGGCAATGAGCAGTTCTTC	CASSPRQGNEQFF
few	TRBV19	12	TRBJ1-1	TRBD1	TGTGCCACCCGACAGGGCAACACTGAAGCTTTCTTT	CATRQGNTEAFF
-	TRBV29-1	14	TRBJ2-7	TRBD2	TGCAGCGTTGAAGATCGGGGGGAGCGCTACGAGCAGTACTTC	CSVEDRGERYEQYF
-	TRBV7-9	16	TRBJ1-2	-	TGTGCCAGCAGCCCCCCGAGGACATTGGAGAACTATGGCTACACCTTC	CASSPPRTLENYGYTF
-	TRBV6-1	15	TRBJ2-3	TRBD2	TGTGCCAGCAGTGAAGCCCGGGGGGGCCCAGATACGCAGTATTTT	CASSEARGGPDTQYF
-	TRBV18	13	TRBJ2-7	-	TGTGCCAGCTCACCAGCAAGGGGGAGCGAGCAGTACTTC	CASSPARGSEQYF
-	TRBV7-9	15	TRBJ1-6	-	TGTGCCAGCAGCTTGTTCGGGGAGTCTAATTCACCCCTCCACTTT	CASSLFGESNSPLHF
-	TRBV5-1	15	TRBJ2-3	-	TGCGCCAGCAGCTGGGCCCCGGCCGAAACAGATACGCAGTATTTT	CASSWAPAETDTQYF
once	TRBV18	14	TRBJ2-1	-	TGTGCCAGCTCTTCAGGGGATTCCTACAATGAGCAGTTCTTC	CASSSGDSYNEQFF
-	TRBV13	14	TRBJ2-7	-	TGTGCCAGCAGCTCGGGACTGAACTCCTACGAGCAGTACTTC	CASSSGLNSYEQYF
-	TRBV5-1	18	TRBJ1-3	TRBD1	TGCGCCAGCAGCGCCGGGACAGGGGGCGTAGGTTCGGGAAACACCATATATTTT	CASSAGTGGVGSGNTIYF
-	TRBV2	13	TRBJ2-7	-	TGTGCCAGCAGTGAGGTTAGCGTCTACGAGCAGTACTTC	CASSEVSVYEQYF
few	TRBV12-5	18	TRBJ1-5	TRBD1	TGTGCTAGTGGGTCCCGGGACAGCCAGTTTCGGAGCAATCAGCCCCAGCATTTT	CASGSRDSQFRSNQPQHF
-	TRBV2	12	TRBJ1-1	-	TGTGCCAGCAGTGCTCCACCGGGTGAAGCTTTCTTT	CASSAPPGEAFF
-	TRBV28	15	TRBJ1-4	TRBD1	TGTGCCAGCAGTTTAATTGACAGGGGTGGGGAAAAACTGTTTTTT	CASSLIDRGGEKLFF
-	TRBV28	12	TRBJ2-5	-	TGTGCCAGCAGAGTGTACGGGGAGACCCAGTACTTC	CASRVYGETQYF
-	TRBV6-1	16	TRBJ2-6	-	TGTGCCAGCAGTGCCAATGACAGGACCGGGGCCAACGTCCTGACTTTC	CASSANDRTGANVLTF
-	TRBV9	16	TRBJ2-1	-	TGTGCCAGCAGCGCAAGTCAGAGCCGCCTAGGCAATGAGCAGTTCTTC	CASSASQSRLGNEQFF
-	TRBV6-5	13	TRBJ2-1	-	TGTGCCAGCAGTTACACAAGAAACAATGAGCAGTTCTTC	CASSYTRNNEQFF
-	TRBV7-2	13	TRBJ1-1	TRBD1	TGTGCCAGCAGCCATGACAGGGAAACTGAAGCTTTCTTT	CASSHDRETEAFF
-	TRBV5-4	17	TRBJ2-7	TRBD2	TGTGCCAGCAGCTTGGAACTTTCTAGCGGGGGTACCTACGAGCAGTACTTC	CASSLELSSGGTYEQYF
-	TRBV6-5	12	TRBJ2-7	-	TGTGCCAGCAGCTCAGTCGTCAGCGATCAGTACTTC	CASSSVVSDQYF
-	TRBV30	16	TRBJ2-3	TRBD2	TGTGCCTGGAGTGGACCAGCGGGGGCCTTAGCAGATACGCAGTATTTT	CAWSGPAGALADTQYF
-	TRBV6-5	14	TRBJ2-1	-	TGTGCCAGCAGTTACTGGGGACTGGACAATGAGCAGTTCTTC	CASSYWGLDNEQFF
-	TRBV12-5	14	TRBJ1-1	TRBD1	TGTGCTAGTGGCTGGACAGGGGGATTCACTGAAGCTTTCTTT	CASGWTGGFTEAFF
-	TRBV3-1/TRBV3-2	18	TRBJ2-7	TRBD1	TGTGCCAGCAGCTCGGGGCGGTGGGACAGGGGCCGGGTCGACGAGCAGTACTTC	CASSSGRWDRGRVDEQYF
-	TRBV7-8	15	TRBJ1-5	-	TGTGCCAGCAGCTTAGCGAGGGCTAGCAATCAGCCCCAGCATTTT	CASSLARASNQPQHF
-	TRBV6-5	16	TRBJ1-2	-	TGTGCCAGCAGTTACTCGGAACAGATATCAAACTATGGCTACACCTTC	CASSYSEQISNYGYTF
-	TRBV2	14	TRBJ1-4	TRBD1	TGTGCCAGCAGAGTCTATGGACAGGTAGAAAAACTGTTTTTT	CASRVYGQVEKLFF
once	TRBV7-2	12	TRBJ1-2	-	TGTGCCAGCAGCTTAGTGGGCCATGGCTACACCTTC	CASSLVGHGYTF
-	TRBV9	14	TRBJ2-7	TRBD1	TGTGCCAGCAGCGCATCGGGACAGGGCTACGAGCAGTACTTC	CASSASGQGYEQYF
-	TRBV19	18	TRBJ1-6	TRBD1	TGTGCCAGTAGTACTCCTTCGGGACAGCAGGGCTATAATTCACCCCTCCACTTT	CASSTPSGQQGYNSPLHF
-	TRBV5-1	15	TRBJ2-3	-	TGCGCCAGCAGCCTACAGGTAGCGGGCACAGATACGCAGTATTTT	CASSLQVAGTDTQYF
-	TRBV5-6	16	TRBJ1-1	-	TGTGCCAGCAGCTTGGAGAAGGGGGGGCCTAACACTGAAGCTTTCTTT	CASSLEKGGPNTEAFF
-	TRBV6-6	18	TRBJ1-1	-	TGTGCCAGCAGTCAGCTTAACCGGGCCGACGGGGGGAACACTGAAGCTTTCTTT	CASSQLNRADGGNTEAFF
-	TRBV28	15	TRBJ1-3	TRBD1	TGTGCCAGCAGTTCCCGGGACAGATCTGGAAACACCATATATTTT	CASSSRDRSGNTIYF
-	TRBV15	15	TRBJ1-4	-	TGTGCCACCAGCAGAGGGGCAGGGGTTTCTGAAAAACTGTTTTTT	CATSRGAGVSEKLFF
-	TRBV28	12	TRBJ1-2	TRBD1	TGTGCCAGCAGTTACAGGGGGCAGGGCTACACCTTC	CASSYRGQGYTF
once	TRBV28	15	TRBJ1-2	TRBD1	TGTGCCAGCAGTTTAAACCCAGGGGGCGACTATGGCTACACCTTC	CASSLNPGGDYGYTF
-	TRBV11-3	15	TRBJ2-3	TRBD2	TGTGCCAGCAGCTTGGGACTAGCGGGGTCAGATACGCAGTATTTT	CASSLGLAGSDTQYF
-	TRBV5-5	14	TRBJ2-3	-	TGTGCCAGCAGCTTGGCCTCCGGCACAGATACGCAGTATTTT	CASSLASGTDTQYF
-	TRBV5-1	12	TRBJ2-3	-	TGCGCCAGCAGGGGGAGCTCAGATACGCAGTATTTT	CASRGSSDTQYF
-	TRBV10-3	16	TRBJ2-2	TRBD1	TGTGCCATCAGACCACAGGGGGCGACGTACACCGGGGAGCTGTTTTTT	CAIRPQGATYTGELFF
once	TRBV5-1	14	TRBJ2-3	-	TGCGCCAGCAGTGTCGCGGGCACGACAGATACGCAGTATTTT	CASSVAGTTDTQYF
-	TRBV25-1	14	TRBJ2-7	TRBD1	TGTGCCACCGCCGGGACAGGGGGCTCCTACGAGCAGTACTTC	CATAGTGGSYEQYF
-	TRBV20-1	13	TRBJ1-4	-	TGCAGTGCTAGTGTTCTTGAGTCGGAAAAACTGTTTTTT	CSASVLESEKLFF
-	TRBV4-3	15	TRBJ1-2	-	TGCGCCAGCAGCCAAGACCACCGAGTCCCCTATGGCTACACCTTC	CASSQDHRVPYGYTF
-	TRBV5-4	16	TRBJ2-1	TRBD2	TGTGCCAGCAGCTCCCTAAGCGGGGGGGCCTACAATGAGCAGTTCTTC	CASSSLSGGAYNEQFF
-	TRBV7-2	15	TRBJ2-5	TRBD2	TGTGCCAGCAGCCCGCCGGGACTAGCGGGGGAGACCCAGTACTTC	CASSPPGLAGETQYF
once	TRBV12-2	16	TRBJ1-5	-	TGTGCAAGTCGCTCTAAATACAGCAATAGCAATCAGCCCCAGCATTTT	CASRSKYSNSNQPQHF
-	TRBV5-1	16	TRBJ1-4	TRBD1	TGCGCCAGCAGCCAGAGAACCGGGACAGGGTATGAAAAACTGTTTTTT	CASSQRTGTGYEKLFF